The clone carrying this T cell receptor (beta chain) was observed once. Antigen unknown. Trimming stripped 5 bases from V and 5 bases from J, with 6 bases between. The CDR3 sequence is 12 residues long. The germline gives CDR1 SEHNR, CDR2 FQNEAQ (reference sequence). These data come from a study of CD8 T cells in Susac syndrome. Study outcomes and limitations: The study conceded that its TCR sequencing and HLA analysis involved relatively few individuals.

Reverse transcription of roughly 0.5 to 1 ug RNA was performed with random hexamers. By means of immunoSEQ multiplex PCR, TCR beta CDR3 spanning 54 Vbeta and 13 Jbeta underwent amplification. TCRdb reanalysed the immunoSEQ multiplex PCR reads using MiXCR and keeps one entry per CDR3 protein. Here the sample spans about 180,000 distinct CDR3 sequences, around 94% being singletons. The rearrangement joins TRBV7-9 to TRBJ2-2, with D perhaps TRBD1 (6 bases). The TCR sequence derives from a human donor with Susac syndrome. The sample comprised CD4+ T cells from PBMCs. CDR3: CASSGQTGELFF. The CDR3 DNA follows: TGTGCCAGCAGCGGACAGACCGGGGAGCTGTTTTTT.